This is a list of T cell receptor beta chains from one sample in a study of T-cell reconstitution after alpha-beta-depleted transplantation in children. TCRdb independently ran MiXCR on the PCR reads; one entry per CDR3 protein. Of about half a million distinct CDR3 sequences in the sample, approximately 12% were seen once. Specimen: PBMCs from the stem cell graft donor, collected from the stem cell graft. The receptor set was obtained from a human donor who donated a stem cell graft to a child with combined immunodeficiency. Each CDR3 is given with its conserved first and last residue. A D gene is named only where the DNA matches it firmly. A clone size is listed for some rows: how often the clone was seen (once, few, many), or a class if it is expanded.

D | J | size | length | V | CDR3 | DNA
. | TRBJ1-5 | few | 14 | TRBV5-6 | CASSPGGFNQPQHF | TGTGCCAGCAGCCCGGGGGGGTTCAATCAGCCCCAGCATTTT
. | TRBJ2-1 | . | 15 | TRBV29-1 | CSVEDPRGNYNEQFF | TGCAGCGTTGAAGATCCCAGGGGAAACTACAATGAGCAGTTCTTC
. | TRBJ2-3 | . | 11 | TRBV6-5 | CATRATDTQYF | TGTGCCACCAGGGCCACAGATACGCAGTATTTT
. | TRBJ2-5 | few | 16 | TRBV10-3 | CAISPDSFGVGEIQYF | TGTGCCATCAGTCCGGACTCCTTCGGGGTTGGGGAGATCCAGTACTTC
. | TRBJ2-5 | . | 14 | TRBV6-2/TRBV6-3 | CASKVVAYQETQYF | TGTGCCAGCAAGGTAGTAGCGTACCAAGAGACCCAGTACTTC
TRBD2 | TRBJ2-7 | many | 16 | TRBV7-2 | CASSLGGGDLTYEQYF | TGTGCCAGCAGCTTAGGGGGAGGGGACCTTACCTACGAGCAGTACTTC
. | TRBJ2-1 | few | 13 | TRBV9 | CASSVWGNNEQFF | TGTGCCAGCAGCGTGTGGGGAAACAATGAGCAGTTCTTC
TRBD2 | TRBJ2-7 | few | 15 | TRBV11-2 | CASSPGLAGGGEQYF | TGTGCCAGCAGCCCCGGACTAGCGGGGGGTGGCGAGCAGTACTTC
TRBD1 | TRBJ1-1 | . | 15 | TRBV12-5 | CASGPDRGSGTEAFF | TGTGCTAGTGGTCCAGACAGGGGGAGCGGCACTGAAGCTTTCTTT
TRBD1 | TRBJ2-2 | . | 15 | TRBV7-8 | CASSTGQGNTGELFF | TGTGCCAGCAGCACGGGACAGGGAAACACCGGGGAGCTGTTTTTT
. | TRBJ1-2 | few | 12 | TRBV9 | CASSAQEYGYTF | TGTGCCAGCAGCGCACAGGAATATGGCTACACCTTC
TRBD2 | TRBJ2-1 | many | 15 | TRBV20-1 | CSARAGTTQYNEQFF | TGCAGTGCTAGAGCCGGGACTACCCAATACAATGAGCAGTTCTTC
. | TRBJ1-1 | many | 14 | TRBV4-3 | CASSQDWGNTEAFF | TGCGCCAGCAGCCAAGACTGGGGGAACACTGAAGCTTTCTTT
. | TRBJ2-1 | . | 14 | TRBV25-1 | CASSPREEANEQFF | TGTGCCAGCAGTCCCAGGGAGGAGGCAAATGAGCAGTTCTTC
. | TRBJ1-1 | . | 14 | TRBV15 | CATSREDFGTEAFF | TGTGCCACCAGCAGAGAGGATTTCGGCACTGAAGCTTTCTTT
. | TRBJ2-7 | . | 11 | TRBV20-1 | CSASLAYEQYF | TGCAGTGCTAGTTTGGCCTACGAGCAGTACTTC
. | TRBJ2-3 | . | 17 | TRBV3-1 | CASSQDIAAALTDTQYF | TGTGCCAGCAGCCAAGATATAGCGGCAGCACTGACAGATACGCAGTATTTT
. | TRBJ2-1 | . | 13 | TRBV27 | CASSLAGYNKQFF | TGTGCCAGCAGTTTGGCCGGATACAATAAGCAGTTCTTC
TRBD1 | TRBJ1-1 | few | 13 | TRBV20-1 | CSAMGQGGTEAFF | TGCAGTGCTATGGGACAGGGGGGCACTGAAGCTTTCTTT
. | TRBJ2-5 | . | 16 | TRBV5-6 | CASSVPFSGNFETQYF | TGTGCCAGCAGCGTACCTTTCTCAGGCAATTTCGAGACCCAGTACTTC
. | TRBJ1-1 | few | 14 | TRBV5-1 | CASSPQPGPSEAFF | TGCGCCAGCAGCCCCCAGCCGGGGCCCAGTGAAGCTTTCTTT
. | TRBJ2-5 | . | 15 | TRBV27 | CASSLHSNTRGTQYF | TGTGCCAGCAGCCTACACTCCAATACACGGGGCACCCAGTACTTC
. | TRBJ2-7 | few | 14 | TRBV7-3 | CASSLGGGLGEQYF | TGTGCCAGCAGCTTGGGGGGGGGCCTGGGAGAGCAGTACTTC
. | TRBJ1-2 | many | 14 | TRBV12-3/TRBV12-4 | CASSFGLMDYGYTF | TGTGCCAGCAGTTTTGGCCTAATGGACTATGGCTACACCTTC
. | TRBJ2-5 | . | 14 | TRBV12-3/TRBV12-4 | CASRPGQAGETQYF | TGTGCCAGCAGACCAGGACAGGCGGGGGAGACCCAGTACTTC
TRBD1 | TRBJ2-5 | few | 14 | TRBV7-2 | CASSLVAGGETQYF | TGTGCCAGCAGCTTAGTAGCAGGGGGAGAGACCCAGTACTTC
. | TRBJ2-5 | few | 12 | TRBV12-3/TRBV12-4 | CASTYASGTQYF | TGTGCCAGCACCTACGCGAGTGGGACCCAGTACTTC
. | TRBJ1-1 | . | 13 | TRBV20-1 | CSASTGMNTEAFF | TGCAGTGCTAGTACAGGGATGAACACTGAAGCTTTCTTT
. | TRBJ1-2 | few | 17 | TRBV5-1 | CASSLGAVQSENYGYTF | TGCGCCAGCAGCTTGGGGGCCGTTCAATCGGAGAACTATGGCTACACCTTC
. | TRBJ2-7 | few | 15 | TRBV5-1 | CASSLEGPTDYEQYF | TGCGCCAGCAGCTTGGAGGGACCCACCGACTACGAGCAGTACTTC
TRBD1 | TRBJ1-4 | . | 16 | TRBV5-6 | CASSLSAGTAAEKLFF | TGTGCCAGCAGCTTGTCTGCCGGGACAGCCGCTGAAAAACTGTTTTTT
. | TRBJ2-7 | once | 14 | TRBV6-1 | CASSEVGLGTVQYF | TGTGCCAGCAGTGAAGTTGGACTCGGGACGGTGCAGTACTTC
. | TRBJ2-3 | few | 15 | TRBV12-3/TRBV12-4 | CASSLLAGRQSTQYF | TGTGCCAGCAGTTTACTGGCGGGACGGCAAAGTACGCAGTATTTT
. | TRBJ2-7 | . | 14 | TRBV3-1 | CASSPDVGRYEQYF | TGTGCCAGCAGCCCGGACGTAGGGAGGTACGAGCAGTACTTC
. | TRBJ2-5 | . | 16 | TRBV29-1 | CSVESLGPMSQETQYF | TGCAGCGTTGAAAGCCTAGGACCTATGAGCCAAGAGACCCAGTACTTC
TRBD1 | TRBJ1-4 | few | 18 | TRBV18 | CASSPAGTEALIGEKLFF | TGTGCCAGCTCACCAGCCGGGACAGAGGCCTTAATAGGTGAAAAACTGTTTTTT
. | TRBJ2-5 | many | 10 | TRBV6-1 | CASSGNRVYF | TGTGCCAGCAGTGGCAACCGCGTGTACTTC
TRBD1 | TRBJ1-1 | few | 17 | TRBV6-1 | CASSGDLRGQGTIEAFF | TGTGCCAGCAGTGGGGACCTTCGGGGACAGGGGACAATTGAAGCTTTCTTT
TRBD1 | TRBJ1-1 | . | 15 | TRBV12-5 | CASGFWTGRSTEAFF | TGTGCTAGTGGTTTCTGGACAGGGAGGAGCACTGAAGCTTTCTTT
. | TRBJ1-5 | . | 15 | TRBV6-1 | CASSEVTSEPQPQHF | TGTGCCAGCAGTGAGGTTACTAGTGAACCTCAGCCCCAGCATTTT
TRBD1 | TRBJ2-7 | few | 14 | TRBV15 | CATSETGEYYEQYF | TGTGCCACCAGCGAGACAGGGGAGTACTACGAGCAGTACTTC
. | TRBJ2-1 | . | 15 | TRBV6-4 | CASSRRHDAYNEQFF | TGTGCCAGCAGTCGTCGACATGACGCCTACAATGAGCAGTTCTTC
. | TRBJ2-3 | many | 14 | TRBV28 | CASSLEGIADTQYF | TGTGCCAGCAGTTTAGAGGGGATTGCAGATACGCAGTATTTT
. | TRBJ2-3 | few | 18 | TRBV7-8 | CASSSTGGGGGVTDTQYF | TGTGCCAGCAGCTCTACCGGGGGAGGGGGAGGGGTCACAGATACGCAGTATTTT
. | TRBJ1-2 | few | 13 | TRBV12-3/TRBV12-4 | CASSLLSGYGYTF | TGTGCCAGCAGTCTCCTGTCCGGGTATGGCTACACCTTC
TRBD1 | TRBJ2-7 | few | 15 | TRBV5-1 | CASSPGQVTSYEQYF | TGCGCCAGCAGCCCGGGACAGGTGACATCCTACGAGCAGTACTTC
. | TRBJ2-5 | few | 15 | TRBV20-1 | CSVGGGWAIQETQYF | TGCAGTGTGGGAGGTGGGTGGGCAATCCAAGAGACCCAGTACTTC
. | TRBJ2-3 | many | 13 | TRBV29-1 | CSVETQYTDTQYF | TGCAGCGTTGAAACCCAATACACAGATACGCAGTATTTT
. | TRBJ2-2 | many | 14 | TRBV6-2/TRBV6-3 | CASSWWGTTGELFF | TGTGCCAGCAGTTGGTGGGGGACGACCGGGGAGCTGTTTTTT
TRBD1 | TRBJ2-2 | few | 15 | TRBV20-1 | CSASRDRENTGELFF | TGCAGTGCTAGCCGGGACAGGGAGAACACCGGGGAGCTGTTTTTT